This T cell receptor (beta chain) emerged from a study of Graves' ophthalmopathy and Graves' hyperthyroidism. This clonotype was recorded at least ten times. CDR3 regions of TCR beta were amplified from RNA transcripts. First-round RT-PCR employed HTBI primers, with a second-round multiplex PCR after it. One entry per CDR3 protein results from TCRdb running MiXCR on the multiplex PCR reads. The sample includes about 740,000 distinct CDR3 sequences, approximately 40% of them seen just once. CDR1 is SQVTM, CDR2 ANQGSEA, per germline. The CDR3 consists of 13 residues. V lost 7 bases, J lost 8 bases, and 6 bases stayed unmatched.

The chain is built from TRBV29-1 and TRBJ1-6; 9 nucleotides match TRBD1. The receptor was derived from an adult man with Graves' ophthalmopathy. The specimen sequenced was peripheral blood. The chain's CDR3 is CSAGQGPDSPLHF. The CDR3 nucleotides read TGCAGCGCCGGACAGGGGCCAGATTCACCCCTCCACTTT.